A selection of T cell receptor beta chains follows, all from one sample in a study of blood T cell repertoires in COVID-19. Libraries were prepared by immunoSEQ multiplex PCR; TCRdb keeps only in-frame clonotypes and omits some of them. The sample contains about 250,000 clones, 70% to 90% of which appear only once. The source material was peripheral blood. The receptors here all came from an elderly man with acute or convalescent COVID-19. The CDR3 runs from the conserved cysteine through the conserved F or W. The D gene is left open where the match is weak. Clone size is given for some rows only: seen once, a few or many times, or a class if the clone is expanded.

DNA: TGTGCCACCTCCGGGACAGGGGTCTCGGCCCTCCACTTT
CDR3: CATSGTGVSALHF
size: many
D: TRBD1
V: TRBV15
J: TRBJ1-6

DNA: TGTGCCAGCAGCTTAAGGGGGCTATACACCTACGAGCAGTACTTC
CDR3: CASSLRGLYTYEQYF
size: .
D: TRBD1
V: TRBV7-2
J: TRBJ2-7

DNA: TGTGCCAGCAGCCGACGGGCGGGGGCGGATGGCTACACCTTC
CDR3: CASSRRAGADGYTF
size: .
D: .
V: TRBV6-6
J: TRBJ1-2

DNA: TGTGCCAGCAGCCAACGCGCCTACGAGCAGTACTTC
CDR3: CASSQRAYEQYF
size: .
D: .
V: TRBV3-1/TRBV3-2
J: TRBJ2-7

DNA: TGTGCCAGTAGTATTCGGGCGGGAGCAGGTGAGACCCAGTACTTC
CDR3: CASSIRAGAGETQYF
size: .
D: TRBD2
V: TRBV19
J: TRBJ2-5

DNA: TGCAGCGTTGAAGAAGGCGGCAGCAACTATGGCTACACCTTC
CDR3: CSVEEGGSNYGYTF
size: .
D: .
V: TRBV29-1
J: TRBJ1-2

DNA: TGTGCCAGCAGTTACTTCGCGGGAGCGGCAGATACGCAGTATTTT
CDR3: CASSYFAGAADTQYF
size: .
D: TRBD2
V: TRBV6-6
J: TRBJ2-3

DNA: TGTGCCAGCAGCTTTGAGCCCACCGGGGAGCTGTTTTTT
CDR3: CASSFEPTGELFF
size: .
D: .
V: TRBV11-3
J: TRBJ2-2

DNA: TGTGCCAGTAGTATTGGTGGAGGAGGGACCGGGGAGCTGTTTTTT
CDR3: CASSIGGGGTGELFF
size: once
D: .
V: TRBV19
J: TRBJ2-2

DNA: TGTGCCAGCTCACCGATACAGGGGGCTAATGGCTACACCTTC
CDR3: CASSPIQGANGYTF
size: .
D: TRBD1
V: TRBV18
J: TRBJ1-2

DNA: TGTGCCAGCAGTTACTTGGGACTAGCGGGAGTCGCGAACACCGGGGAGCTGTTTTTT
CDR3: CASSYLGLAGVANTGELFF
size: .
D: TRBD2
V: TRBV6-2/TRBV6-3
J: TRBJ2-2

DNA: TGTGCCAGCAGCCAAGACCTGAGCTCCTACAATGAGCAGTTCTTC
CDR3: CASSQDLSSYNEQFF
size: .
D: .
V: TRBV3-1/TRBV3-2
J: TRBJ2-1

DNA: TGTGCCAGCAGCTTGCCCCTAATACAGGGAGACTATGGCTACACCTTC
CDR3: CASSLPLIQGDYGYTF
size: .
D: .
V: TRBV5-5
J: TRBJ1-2

DNA: TGTGCCAGCAGCAGGGACTCACAAGAGACCCAGTACTTC
CDR3: CASSRDSQETQYF
size: .
D: .
V: TRBV11-3
J: TRBJ2-5

DNA: TGTGCCAGCAGCTTCACGGGGGGCTCCTACAATGAGCAGTTCTTC
CDR3: CASSFTGGSYNEQFF
size: .
D: TRBD2
V: TRBV7-3
J: TRBJ2-1

DNA: TGTGCCAGCAGCATTAATAGCGGGGTTGGCTACGAGCAGTACTTC
CDR3: CASSINSGVGYEQYF
size: .
D: TRBD2
V: TRBV11-3
J: TRBJ2-7

DNA: TGTGCCAGTAGTTATTGGCAGGTCAATGAGCAGTTCTTC
CDR3: CASSYWQVNEQFF
size: .
D: .
V: TRBV19
J: TRBJ2-1

DNA: TGTGCCAGCAGCTTGGCCCCAGGGAATAACTATGGCTACACCTTC
CDR3: CASSLAPGNNYGYTF
size: .
D: .
V: TRBV5-6
J: TRBJ1-2

DNA: TGTGCCAGCAGTGAAATTAGGCAGGGGATCGGAAACACCATATATTTT
CDR3: CASSEIRQGIGNTIYF
size: .
D: .
V: TRBV6-1
J: TRBJ1-3

DNA: TGTGCCAGCAGCCGTTTACAGGGGAATAATGAAAAACTGTTTTTT
CDR3: CASSRLQGNNEKLFF
size: once
D: TRBD1
V: TRBV16
J: TRBJ1-4

DNA: TGTGCCAGCAGCTCAGGGAATTCTGGAAACACCATATATTTT
CDR3: CASSSGNSGNTIYF
size: .
D: .
V: TRBV7-9
J: TRBJ1-3

DNA: TGCGCCAGCAGCTTTCAGGGGGACCCAAACTATGGCTACACCTTC
CDR3: CASSFQGDPNYGYTF
size: once
D: TRBD1
V: TRBV5-1
J: TRBJ1-2

DNA: TGTGCCAGCAGACAAGGACAGCTCAGCTCCTACGAGCAGTACTTC
CDR3: CASRQGQLSSYEQYF
size: .
D: .
V: TRBV27
J: TRBJ2-7

DNA: TGTGCCAGCAGCCAACAGCGGGGGGGGGCCGCCGGGGAGCTGTTTTTT
CDR3: CASSQQRGGAAGELFF
size: .
D: TRBD2
V: TRBV7-2
J: TRBJ2-2

DNA: TGCGCCAGCAGCTGGGTGCAGGGCGGCGAGCAGTACTTC
CDR3: CASSWVQGGEQYF
size: .
D: .
V: TRBV5-1
J: TRBJ2-7

DNA: TGTGCCACCCGAAAGTCACAGGGGTTATCTGGAAACACCATATATTTT
CDR3: CATRKSQGLSGNTIYF
size: .
D: TRBD1
V: TRBV24-1
J: TRBJ1-3

DNA: TGCGCCAGCAGCCCTACCCCCGGGACAGCGCTTCACCACGAGCAGTACTTC
CDR3: CASSPTPGTALHHEQYF
size: .
D: TRBD1
V: TRBV4-1
J: TRBJ2-7

DNA: TGTGCCAGCAGCTTGGACGGGCAAGAGACCCAGTACTTC
CDR3: CASSLDGQETQYF
size: .
D: .
V: TRBV5-5
J: TRBJ2-5

DNA: TGTGCCAGCAGCCAAGATCTGGCAGGGGGGGGCTACACCTTC
CDR3: CASSQDLAGGGYTF
size: .
D: TRBD1
V: TRBV3-1/TRBV3-2
J: TRBJ1-2

DNA: TGTGCCAGCAGCCCGGGGACAGTCTACGAGCAGTACTTC
CDR3: CASSPGTVYEQYF
size: few
D: TRBD1
V: TRBV4-2
J: TRBJ2-7

DNA: TGCGCCAGCAGCTTGGATTTAACAGGTAGCTATGGCTACACCTTC
CDR3: CASSLDLTGSYGYTF
size: few
D: .
V: TRBV5-1
J: TRBJ1-2

DNA: TGCGCCAGCACGAAAACCCGGACAGATACGCAGTATTTT
CDR3: CASTKTRTDTQYF
size: .
D: .
V: TRBV5-1
J: TRBJ2-3

DNA: TGTGCCACCAGTGACGGGATAGCGGGAGTCAACAATGAGCAGTTCTTC
CDR3: CATSDGIAGVNNEQFF
size: .
D: TRBD2
V: TRBV24-1
J: TRBJ2-1

DNA: TGTGCCAGCAGCCCCCTTGGGGGGGACACTGAAGCTTTCTTT
CDR3: CASSPLGGDTEAFF
size: .
D: .
V: TRBV7-9
J: TRBJ1-1

DNA: TGTGCCAGCAGCTTGGCCAGACAGGGCGGCACCGGGGAGCTGTTTTTT
CDR3: CASSLARQGGTGELFF
size: .
D: TRBD1
V: TRBV5-4
J: TRBJ2-2

DNA: TGTGCCAGCAGCTCATCGAACACCGGGGAGCTGTTTTTT
CDR3: CASSSSNTGELFF
size: .
D: .
V: TRBV7-8
J: TRBJ2-2

DNA: TGTGCCAGCAGCTTGGGCGGGAGCGCAGATACGCAGTATTTT
CDR3: CASSLGGSADTQYF
size: .
D: TRBD2
V: TRBV5-8
J: TRBJ2-3

DNA: TGTGCCAGCAGCAACGGACAGGGTTGGCCCTACAATGAGCAGTTCTTC
CDR3: CASSNGQGWPYNEQFF
size: .
D: TRBD1
V: TRBV28
J: TRBJ2-1

DNA: TGTGCCAGCAGCCGGACCGGACAGTTATTTCGCACAGATACGCAGTATTTT
CDR3: CASSRTGQLFRTDTQYF
size: .
D: .
V: TRBV4-2
J: TRBJ2-3

DNA: TGTGCCAGCAGCTCTCTTGTTCAGGGGGCTGAGGGCTACACCTTC
CDR3: CASSSLVQGAEGYTF
size: .
D: .
V: TRBV12-1
J: TRBJ1-2

DNA: TGTGCCATCAGGGGACTAGCGGGCTACAATGAGCAGTTCTTC
CDR3: CAIRGLAGYNEQFF
size: .
D: TRBD2
V: TRBV10-3
J: TRBJ2-1

DNA: TGCGCCACCTCAAAGGAGCCTGCTAGCACAGATACGCAGTATTTT
CDR3: CATSKEPASTDTQYF
size: .
D: .
V: TRBV5-1
J: TRBJ2-3

DNA: TGCGCCAGCAGCTTGCCGGGAGTTAATGAAAAACTGTTTTTT
CDR3: CASSLPGVNEKLFF
size: .
D: .
V: TRBV5-1
J: TRBJ1-4

DNA: TGTGCCAGCAGTGAATACCTGGGACTAGCCGAGGCCCAGTACTTC
CDR3: CASSEYLGLAEAQYF
size: .
D: TRBD2
V: TRBV25-1
J: TRBJ2-5

DNA: TGTGCCAGCAGCCCCCAGGTGGGGGGGAGGGAGACCCAGTACTTC
CDR3: CASSPQVGGRETQYF
size: .
D: TRBD2
V: TRBV5-4
J: TRBJ2-5

DNA: TGTGCCAGCAGCCAAGAACGGGGGATCTATGGCTACACCTTC
CDR3: CASSQERGIYGYTF
size: .
D: .
V: TRBV14
J: TRBJ1-2

DNA: TGTGCCACCAGCAGGGCCGGGACAGGGGCCTCTGAAGCTTTCTTT
CDR3: CATSRAGTGASEAFF
size: .
D: TRBD1
V: TRBV15
J: TRBJ1-1

DNA: TGTGCCAGCAGTCTACGGGGAGGACTCTCCTACGAGCAGTACTTC
CDR3: CASSLRGGLSYEQYF
size: .
D: .
V: TRBV6-4
J: TRBJ2-7

DNA: TGTGCCAGCACCCGGACACGGCTTATGAACACTGAAGCTTTCTTT
CDR3: CASTRTRLMNTEAFF
size: .
D: .
V: TRBV3-1/TRBV3-2
J: TRBJ1-1

DNA: TGTGCCAGCAGCTTAAGTACACCGAACACTGAAGCTTTCTTT
CDR3: CASSLSTPNTEAFF
size: .
D: .
V: TRBV7-9
J: TRBJ1-1

DNA: TGTGCCAGCTCACCAAGTCAGGGGATTAGCAATCAGCCCCAGCATTTT
CDR3: CASSPSQGISNQPQHF
size: .
D: .
V: TRBV18
J: TRBJ1-5

DNA: TGTGCCAGCAGTTTGAGGTCCAATGAAAAACTGTTTTTT
CDR3: CASSLRSNEKLFF
size: .
D: .
V: TRBV12-3/TRBV12-4
J: TRBJ1-4

DNA: TGTGCCAGCAGCTTATCACAGGGGGCGAGCACTGAAGCTTTCTTT
CDR3: CASSLSQGASTEAFF
size: .
D: TRBD1
V: TRBV7-9
J: TRBJ1-1

DNA: TGCAGCGTTGGGGGACTAGTCTTTTCAGATACGCAGTATTTT
CDR3: CSVGGLVFSDTQYF
size: .
D: TRBD2
V: TRBV29-1
J: TRBJ2-3